The T cell receptor (beta chain) described here comes from a study of blood T cell repertoires in COVID-19 (dated by TCRdb to the early 2020s). Regarding the complete study: Samples from collaborators originated in the United States, Italy and Spain and spanned both the acute and convalescent phases of COVID-19. The prospective study material was composed of cDNA or gDNA derived from T cells, B-cell-depleted T cells, or PBMCs. Deeply sampled blood TCRbeta repertoires from subjects exposed to, actively infected with, or recovered from COVID-19 were included in the dataset. The repertoires were released in a freely available public database intended as a resource for research on the immune response to SARS-CoV-2. Samples were obtained from the ongoing ImmuneRACE study (first 160 participants) and from roughly 1,300 subjects provided by 6 global collaborators. Nearly every sample came with metadata listing a de-identified subject ID, COVID-19 status, age in years and sex. Where available, HLA class I and class II types were obtained from metadata supplied by the sample provider rather than from assay-based typing. Summary of the overall study and its limitations: How much clinical and demographic metadata was included differed by source and by participant, and the metadata was provided uncurated.

TCRbeta CDR3 regions were amplified from genomic DNA by means of the immunoSEQ Assay, a bias-controlled multiplex PCR. Regarding the original processing steps: The number of nucleated cells in each sample was estimated by amplification of reference gene primers within the assay. To quantify the absolute abundance of each unique TCRbeta CDR3 rearrangement, sequence reads were collapsed and filtered. Productive Simpson clonality was computed per sample as the square root of Simpson's diversity index over productive rearrangements. TCRdb stores this immuneACCESS table with in-frame sequences only. Part of the clones is absent; in the studies checked, under half of the shortfall reflects unresolved V genes, and no reason is known for the rest. V, J and clone size are taken as reported in that table, and D and trimming were inferred from the DNA itself. The sample includes around 120,000 clones, with roughly 89% observed a single time. Of the sample, 3.5% to 4% falls within the top ten clones.

Concerning this clone itself: Its antigen remains undetermined. No base quality values were provided; no much bigger clone lies one nucleotide off.

One collaborating source in Seattle enrolled patients during active infection and followed them longitudinally through the course of disease. The collaborating institutions used their own protocols to collect whole blood in K2EDTA tubes. For TCRbeta analysis, collaborators shipped samples in one of three forms: frozen whole blood, isolated PBMCs, or DNA extracted from either of those sample types. The CDR3 spans 13 residues, from the cysteine through the phenylalanine. Only CDR3 DNA remains: 39 bases, in frame from the first base. CDR1 and CDR2 are drawn from the germline V gene: SGHTA, FQGNSA. Ends trimmed: V by 4 bases, J by 4 bases; bases unmatched to a gene: 1.

The sequence came from a woman aged 55-69 years with COVID-19, enrolled during active disease. Rearrangement joined TRBV7-2 to TRBJ2-1, with 7 junctional bases fitting TRBD2. Specimen: peripheral blood. The DNA is as follows: TGTGCCAGCAGCTCGGGGGGATACAATGAGCAGTTCTTC. Its translation reads: CASSSGGYNEQFF.